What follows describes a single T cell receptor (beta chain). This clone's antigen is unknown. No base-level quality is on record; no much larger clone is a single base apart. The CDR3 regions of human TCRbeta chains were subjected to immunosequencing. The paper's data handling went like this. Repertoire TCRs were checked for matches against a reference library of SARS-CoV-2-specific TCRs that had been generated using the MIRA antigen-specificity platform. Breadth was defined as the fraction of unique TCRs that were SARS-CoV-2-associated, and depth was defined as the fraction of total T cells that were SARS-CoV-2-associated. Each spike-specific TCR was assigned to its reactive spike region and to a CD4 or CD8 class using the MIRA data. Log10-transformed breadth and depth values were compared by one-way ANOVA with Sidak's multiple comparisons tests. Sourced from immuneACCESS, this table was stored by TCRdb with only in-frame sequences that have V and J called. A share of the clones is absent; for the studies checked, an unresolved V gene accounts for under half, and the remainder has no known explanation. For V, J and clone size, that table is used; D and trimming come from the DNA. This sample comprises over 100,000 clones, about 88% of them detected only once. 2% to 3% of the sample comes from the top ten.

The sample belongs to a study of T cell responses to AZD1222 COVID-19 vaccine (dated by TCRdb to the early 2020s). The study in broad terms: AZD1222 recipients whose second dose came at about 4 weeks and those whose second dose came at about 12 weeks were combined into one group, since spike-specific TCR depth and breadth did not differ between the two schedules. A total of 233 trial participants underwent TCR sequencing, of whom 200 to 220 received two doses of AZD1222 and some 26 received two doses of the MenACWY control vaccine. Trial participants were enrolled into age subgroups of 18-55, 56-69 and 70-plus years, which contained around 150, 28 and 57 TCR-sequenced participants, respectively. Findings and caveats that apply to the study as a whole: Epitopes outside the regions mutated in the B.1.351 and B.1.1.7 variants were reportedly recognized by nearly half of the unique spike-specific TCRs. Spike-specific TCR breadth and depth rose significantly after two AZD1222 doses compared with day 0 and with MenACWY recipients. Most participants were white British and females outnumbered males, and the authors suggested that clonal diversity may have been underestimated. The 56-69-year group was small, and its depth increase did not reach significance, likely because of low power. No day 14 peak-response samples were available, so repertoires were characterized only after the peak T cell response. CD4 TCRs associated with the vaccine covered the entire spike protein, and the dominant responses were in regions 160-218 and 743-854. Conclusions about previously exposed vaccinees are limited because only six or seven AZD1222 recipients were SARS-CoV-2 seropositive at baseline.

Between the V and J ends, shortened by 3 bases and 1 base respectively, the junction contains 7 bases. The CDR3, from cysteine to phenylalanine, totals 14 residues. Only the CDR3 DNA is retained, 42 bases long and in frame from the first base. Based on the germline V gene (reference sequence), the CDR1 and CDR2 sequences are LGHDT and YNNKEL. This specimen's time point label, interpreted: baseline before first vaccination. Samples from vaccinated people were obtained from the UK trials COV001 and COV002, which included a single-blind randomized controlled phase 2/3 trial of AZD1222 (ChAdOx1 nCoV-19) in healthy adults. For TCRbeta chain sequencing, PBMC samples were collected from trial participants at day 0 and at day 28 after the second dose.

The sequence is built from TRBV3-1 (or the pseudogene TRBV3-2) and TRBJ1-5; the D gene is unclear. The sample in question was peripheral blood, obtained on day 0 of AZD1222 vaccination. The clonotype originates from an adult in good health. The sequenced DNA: TGTGCCAGCAGCCAGGACGCCAGCAATCAGCCCCAGCATTTT. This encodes CASSQDASNQPQHF.